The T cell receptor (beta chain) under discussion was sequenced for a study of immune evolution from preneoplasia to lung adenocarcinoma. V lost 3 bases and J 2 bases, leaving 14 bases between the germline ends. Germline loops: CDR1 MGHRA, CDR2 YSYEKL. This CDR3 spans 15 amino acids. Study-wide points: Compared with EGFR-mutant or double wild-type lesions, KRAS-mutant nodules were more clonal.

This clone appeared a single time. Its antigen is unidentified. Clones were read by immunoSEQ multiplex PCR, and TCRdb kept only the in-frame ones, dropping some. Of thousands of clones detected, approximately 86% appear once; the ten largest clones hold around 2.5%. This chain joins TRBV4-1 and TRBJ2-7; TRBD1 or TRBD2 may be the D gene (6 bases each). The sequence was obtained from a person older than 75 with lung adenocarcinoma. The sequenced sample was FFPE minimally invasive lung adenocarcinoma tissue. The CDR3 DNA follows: TGCGCCAGCAGCCACCTAGGGGGGTGGGCCTACGAGCAGTACTTC. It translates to CASSHLGGWAYEQYF.